Listed below are T cell receptor beta chains from one sample, sequenced in a study of T cell changes during pregnancy in multiple sclerosis. Repertoires were generated with immunoSEQ multiplex PCR, while TCRdb's copy carries only in-frame clones and drops some. The table records approximately 53,000 clones, more than 90% of them present only once. The source material was CD4+ T cells from peripheral blood mononuclear cells, sampled before pregnancy. The receptors originated from a female donor with multiple sclerosis, enrolled in a pregnancy study. CDR3s leave out the opening cysteine and the closing phenylalanine or tryptophan. The D gene is left open where the match is weak.

d_call: TRBD1
v_call: TRBV28
cdr3_aa: ASSLRIGQGY

d_call: TRBD1
v_call: TRBV19
cdr3_aa: ASSRPGQGSDEQF

d_call: TRBD1
v_call: TRBV27
cdr3_aa: ASRRGRGSSDTQY

d_call: TRBD1
v_call: TRBV30
cdr3_aa: AWSEMSGGRDEQY

d_call: -
v_call: TRBV7-2
cdr3_aa: ASSRTPADQPQH

d_call: -
v_call: TRBV5-1
cdr3_aa: ASSPFSSYEQY

d_call: -
v_call: TRBV7-8
cdr3_aa: ASSLRGSYGYT

d_call: -
v_call: TRBV4-3
cdr3_aa: ASSPTRQGNEKLF

d_call: -
v_call: TRBV5-1
cdr3_aa: ASSLISHTGELF

d_call: TRBD1
v_call: TRBV5-1
cdr3_aa: ASSSQTGWVAEAF

d_call: TRBD2
v_call: TRBV10-3
cdr3_aa: AISPTSDTYEQY

d_call: TRBD2
v_call: TRBV7-2
cdr3_aa: ASSLAFGTSHEQF

d_call: -
v_call: TRBV18
cdr3_aa: ASSGVGSGNTIY

d_call: -
v_call: TRBV7-9
cdr3_aa: ASSFKTGITDTQY

d_call: TRBD1
v_call: TRBV6-5
cdr3_aa: ASSGWDRDYEQY

d_call: -
v_call: TRBV7-9
cdr3_aa: ASSLARVGANQPQH

d_call: -
v_call: TRBV2
cdr3_aa: ASSPGGGYEKLF

d_call: TRBD2
v_call: TRBV28
cdr3_aa: ASMGLAGGSYNEQF

d_call: -
v_call: TRBV7-2
cdr3_aa: ASSLSQAILYGYT

d_call: TRBD1
v_call: TRBV30
cdr3_aa: ACKGQGEIYGYT

d_call: TRBD2
v_call: TRBV11-2
cdr3_aa: ASSLAGGGTQY

d_call: TRBD1
v_call: TRBV18
cdr3_aa: ASSPDRAEAF

d_call: -
v_call: TRBV6-1
cdr3_aa: ASQEGNEQF

d_call: -
v_call: TRBV5-1
cdr3_aa: ASSLPGLYEQY

d_call: TRBD1
v_call: TRBV11-3
cdr3_aa: ASSSDRVGFRQPQH

d_call: TRBD1
v_call: TRBV19
cdr3_aa: ASTLGQGNTEAF

d_call: -
v_call: TRBV29-1
cdr3_aa: SVDTADYGYT

d_call: TRBD1
v_call: TRBV29-1
cdr3_aa: SVRQGNYGYT

d_call: -
v_call: TRBV5-6
cdr3_aa: ASSLTGSEPYTGELF

d_call: -
v_call: TRBV10-3
cdr3_aa: AISESAGQPYEQY

d_call: -
v_call: TRBV19
cdr3_aa: ASRPDGSSGNTIY

d_call: TRBD2
v_call: TRBV7-2
cdr3_aa: ASSLARGWGETQY

d_call: TRBD2
v_call: TRBV7-8
cdr3_aa: ASSYSGTSRTQY

d_call: -
v_call: TRBV6-6
cdr3_aa: ASSYGGRGAKNIQY

d_call: -
v_call: TRBV12-1
cdr3_aa: ASGSPNTAFNTEAF

d_call: -
v_call: TRBV7-9
cdr3_aa: ASSPEGRFPMNTEAF

d_call: -
v_call: TRBV5-1
cdr3_aa: ASSRDRSSYEQY

d_call: -
v_call: TRBV7-6
cdr3_aa: ASSSQVSYEQY

d_call: -
v_call: TRBV27
cdr3_aa: ASSLGRVGEKLF

d_call: -
v_call: TRBV7-9
cdr3_aa: ASSSQGYSYEQY